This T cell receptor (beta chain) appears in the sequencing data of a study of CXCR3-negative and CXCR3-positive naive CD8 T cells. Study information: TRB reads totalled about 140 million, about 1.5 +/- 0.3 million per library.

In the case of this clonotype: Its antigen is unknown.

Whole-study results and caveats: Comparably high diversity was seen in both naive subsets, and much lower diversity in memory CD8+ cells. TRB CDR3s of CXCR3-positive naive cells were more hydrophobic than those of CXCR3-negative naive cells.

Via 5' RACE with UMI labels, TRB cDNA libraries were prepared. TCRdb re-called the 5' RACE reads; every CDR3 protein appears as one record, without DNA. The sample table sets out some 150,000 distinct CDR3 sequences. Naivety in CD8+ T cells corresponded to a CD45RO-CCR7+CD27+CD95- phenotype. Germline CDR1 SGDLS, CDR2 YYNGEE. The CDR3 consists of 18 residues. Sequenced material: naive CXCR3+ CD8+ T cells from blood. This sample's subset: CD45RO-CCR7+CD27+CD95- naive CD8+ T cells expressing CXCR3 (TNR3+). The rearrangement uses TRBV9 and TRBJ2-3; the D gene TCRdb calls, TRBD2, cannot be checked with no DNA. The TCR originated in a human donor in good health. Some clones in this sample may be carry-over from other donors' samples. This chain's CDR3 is CASSVAGLLAGAEDTQYF.